A single T cell receptor (beta chain) is shown here with its context. These data come from a study of blood T cell repertoires in COVID-19. The germline CDR1 and CDR2 sequences are SEHNR and FQNEAQ (reference sequence). There are 15 residues in the CDR3. The germline V and J ends were trimmed by 4 bases and 4 bases, with 13 bases remaining between them. This table comes from immunoSEQ multiplex PCR, and its TCRdb copy is limited to in-frame clones, with some not included. There are around 78,000 clones in the sample; approximately 88% occur only once, and approximately 45% lies in the top ten. J is TRBJ1-4 and V is TRBV7-9; the D is unclear. This receptor was taken from a human donor in a cohort sampled during active COVID-19. Sample: peripheral blood. This CDR3 is CASSYGWAVNEKLFF. For the CDR3, the DNA is TGTGCCAGCAGCTACGGTTGGGCCGTTAATGAAAAACTGTTTTTT.